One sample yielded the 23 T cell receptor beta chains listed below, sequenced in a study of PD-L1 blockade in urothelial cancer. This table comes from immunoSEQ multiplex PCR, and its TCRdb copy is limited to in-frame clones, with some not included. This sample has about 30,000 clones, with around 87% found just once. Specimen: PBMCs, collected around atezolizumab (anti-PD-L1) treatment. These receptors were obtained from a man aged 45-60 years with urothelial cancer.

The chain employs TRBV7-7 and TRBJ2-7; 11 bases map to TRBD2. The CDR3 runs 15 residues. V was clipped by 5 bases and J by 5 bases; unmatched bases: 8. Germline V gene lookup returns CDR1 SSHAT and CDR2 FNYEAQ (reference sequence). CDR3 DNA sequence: TGTGCCAGCAGCCCTGGACTAGCGGGCGACGACGAGCAGTACTTC. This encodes CASSPGLAGDDEQYF.

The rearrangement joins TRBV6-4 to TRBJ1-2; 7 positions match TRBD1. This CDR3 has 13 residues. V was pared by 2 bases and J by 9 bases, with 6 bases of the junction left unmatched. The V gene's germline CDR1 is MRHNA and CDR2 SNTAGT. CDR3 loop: CASSDRRTGRYTF. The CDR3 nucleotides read TGTGCCAGCAGTGACCGAAGGACAGGCCGCTACACCTTC.

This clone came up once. The CDR3 reads CSVEEDRPYEQYF. The CDR3 DNA reads as TGCAGCGTTGAAGAGGACAGGCCCTACGAGCAGTACTTC. This sequence joins TRBV29-1 and TRBJ2-7, with 7 bases fitting TRBD1. There are 13 residues in the CDR3. The V gene's germline CDR1 is SQVTM and CDR2 ANQGSEA. V lost 0 bases to trimming and J lost 2 bases; unmatched junction nucleotides: 1.

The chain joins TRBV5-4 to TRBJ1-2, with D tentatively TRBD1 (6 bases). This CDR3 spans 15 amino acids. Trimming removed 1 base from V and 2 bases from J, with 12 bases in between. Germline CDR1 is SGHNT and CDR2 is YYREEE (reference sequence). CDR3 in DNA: TGTGCCAGCAGCTTGATTTTGACAGGAAACTATGGCTACACCTTC. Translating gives CASSLILTGNYGYTF.

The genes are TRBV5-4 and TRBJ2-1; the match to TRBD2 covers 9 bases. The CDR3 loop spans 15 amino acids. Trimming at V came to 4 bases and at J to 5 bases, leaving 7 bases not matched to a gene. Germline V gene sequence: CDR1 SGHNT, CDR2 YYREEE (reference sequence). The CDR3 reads CASSPSGAHHNEQFF. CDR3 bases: TGTGCCAGCAGCCCTAGCGGGGCGCACCACAATGAGCAGTTCTTC.

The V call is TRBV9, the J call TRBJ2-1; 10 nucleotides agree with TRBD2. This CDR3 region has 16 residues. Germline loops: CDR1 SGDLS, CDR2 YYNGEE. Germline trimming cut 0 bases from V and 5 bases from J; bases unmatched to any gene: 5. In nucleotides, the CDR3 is TGTGCCAGCAGCGTAGATCTAGCGGGGGTTGACAATGAGCAGTTCTTC. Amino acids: CASSVDLAGVDNEQFF.

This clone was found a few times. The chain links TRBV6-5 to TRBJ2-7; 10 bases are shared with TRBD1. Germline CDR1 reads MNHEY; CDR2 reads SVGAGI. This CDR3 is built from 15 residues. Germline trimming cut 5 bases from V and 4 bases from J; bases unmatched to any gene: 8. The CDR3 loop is CASSPRGQGIYEQYF. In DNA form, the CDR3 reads TGTGCCAGCAGTCCGAGGGGACAGGGGATTTACGAGCAGTACTTC.

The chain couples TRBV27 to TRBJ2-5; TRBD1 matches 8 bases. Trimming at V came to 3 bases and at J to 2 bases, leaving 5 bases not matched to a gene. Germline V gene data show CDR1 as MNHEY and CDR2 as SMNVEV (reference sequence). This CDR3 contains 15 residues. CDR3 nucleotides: TGTGCCAGCAGTTTTTGGGGACAGGAGCAAGAGACCCAGTACTTC. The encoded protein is CASSFWGQEQETQYF.

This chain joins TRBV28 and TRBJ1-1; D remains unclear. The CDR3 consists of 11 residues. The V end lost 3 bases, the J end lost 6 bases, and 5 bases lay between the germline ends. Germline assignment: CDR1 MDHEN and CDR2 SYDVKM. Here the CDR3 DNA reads TGTGCCAGCAGTTTGTCTCCTGAAGCTTTCTTT. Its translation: CASSLSPEAFF.

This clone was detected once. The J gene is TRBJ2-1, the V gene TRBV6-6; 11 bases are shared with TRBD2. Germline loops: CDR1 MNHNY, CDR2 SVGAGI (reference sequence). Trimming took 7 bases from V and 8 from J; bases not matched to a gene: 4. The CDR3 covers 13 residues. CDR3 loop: CASTISGRDEQFF. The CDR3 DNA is TGTGCCAGCACCATTAGCGGGAGGGATGAGCAGTTCTTC.

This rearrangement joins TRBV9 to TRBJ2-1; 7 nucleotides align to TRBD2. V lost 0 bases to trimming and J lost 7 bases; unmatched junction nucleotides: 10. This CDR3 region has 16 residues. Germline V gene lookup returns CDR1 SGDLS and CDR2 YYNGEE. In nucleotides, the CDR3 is TGTGCCAGCAGCGTAGATTGGGGAGGGCCGTTAAATGAGCAGTTCTTC. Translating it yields CASSVDWGGPLNEQFF.

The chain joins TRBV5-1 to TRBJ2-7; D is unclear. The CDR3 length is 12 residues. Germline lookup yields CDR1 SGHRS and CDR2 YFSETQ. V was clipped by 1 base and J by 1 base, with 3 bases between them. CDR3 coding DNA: TGCGCCAGCAGCTTGCCTTCCTACGAGCAGTACTTC. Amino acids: CASSLPSYEQYF.

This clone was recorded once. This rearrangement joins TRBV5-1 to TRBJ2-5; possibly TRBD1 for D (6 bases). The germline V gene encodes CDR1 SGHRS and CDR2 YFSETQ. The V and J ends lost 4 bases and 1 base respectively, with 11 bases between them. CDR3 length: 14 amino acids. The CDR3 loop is CASSPGQIQETQYF. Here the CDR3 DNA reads TGCGCCAGCAGCCCCGGACAGATCCAAGAGACCCAGTACTTC.

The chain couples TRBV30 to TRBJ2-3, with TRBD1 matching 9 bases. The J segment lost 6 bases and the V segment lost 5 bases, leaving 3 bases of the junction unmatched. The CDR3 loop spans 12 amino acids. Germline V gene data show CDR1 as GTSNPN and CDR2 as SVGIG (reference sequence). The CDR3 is CAWDRGSDTQYF. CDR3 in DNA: TGTGCCTGGGACAGGGGGTCGGATACGCAGTATTTT.

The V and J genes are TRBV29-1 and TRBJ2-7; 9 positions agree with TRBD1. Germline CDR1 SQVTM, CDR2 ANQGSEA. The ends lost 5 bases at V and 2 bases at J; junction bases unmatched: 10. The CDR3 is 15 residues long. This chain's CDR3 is CSVPGTGQGTYEQYF. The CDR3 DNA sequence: TGCAGCGTTCCCGGCACCGGACAGGGGACCTACGAGCAGTACTTC.

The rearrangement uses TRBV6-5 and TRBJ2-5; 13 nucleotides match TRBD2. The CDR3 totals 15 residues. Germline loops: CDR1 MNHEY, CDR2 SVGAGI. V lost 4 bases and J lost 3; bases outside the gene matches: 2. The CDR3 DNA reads TGTGCCAGCAGTTTTGGACTAGCGGGAGAAGAGACCCAGTACTTC. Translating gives CASSFGLAGEETQYF.

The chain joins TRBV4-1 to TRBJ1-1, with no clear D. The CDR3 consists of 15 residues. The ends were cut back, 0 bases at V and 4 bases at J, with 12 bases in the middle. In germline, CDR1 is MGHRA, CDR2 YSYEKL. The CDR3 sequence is CASSQEMELSTEAFF. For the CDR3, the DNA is TGCGCCAGCAGCCAAGAGATGGAGCTGAGCACTGAAGCTTTCTTT.

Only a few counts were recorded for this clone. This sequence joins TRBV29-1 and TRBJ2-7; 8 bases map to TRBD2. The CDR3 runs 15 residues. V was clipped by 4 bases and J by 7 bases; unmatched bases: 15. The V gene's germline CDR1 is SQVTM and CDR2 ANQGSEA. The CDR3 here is CSVVSGRGVHTEQYF. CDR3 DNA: TGCAGCGTTGTAAGCGGGCGGGGGGTACATACGGAGCAGTACTTC.

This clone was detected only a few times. The CDR3 DNA is TGTGCCACCAGTAGGGGCGGGGGCTGGGAGCCCCAGCATTTT. The encoded protein is CATSRGGGWEPQHF. The V and J genes are TRBV15 and TRBJ1-5; perhaps TRBD1 as D (6 bases). Germline V lookup: CDR1 LNHNV, CDR2 YYDKDF (reference sequence). The CDR3 extends over 14 amino acids. Trimming pared 6 bases from V and 8 bases from J, leaving 17 bases between. The whole variable domain, remainder taken from reference TRBV15 and TRBJ1-5, is DAMVIQNPRYQVTQFGKPVTLSCSQTLNHNVMYWYQQKSSQAPKLLFHYYDKDFNNEADTPDNFQSRRPNTSFCFLDIRSPGLGDTAMYLCATSRGGGWEPQHFGDGTRLSIL.

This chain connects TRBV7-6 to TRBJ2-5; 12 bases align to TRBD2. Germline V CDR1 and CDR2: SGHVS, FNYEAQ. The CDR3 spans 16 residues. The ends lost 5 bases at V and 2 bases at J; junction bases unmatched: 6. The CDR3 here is CASSKWTSGVQETQYF. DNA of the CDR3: TGTGCCAGCAGCAAATGGACTAGCGGGGTTCAAGAGACCCAGTACTTC. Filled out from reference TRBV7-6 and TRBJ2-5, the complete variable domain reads GAGVSQSPRYKVTKRGQDVALRCDPISGHVSLYWYRQALGQGPEFLTYFNYEAQQDKSGLPNDRFSAERPEGSISTLTIQRTEQRDSAMYRCASSKWTSGVQETQYFGPGTRLLVL.

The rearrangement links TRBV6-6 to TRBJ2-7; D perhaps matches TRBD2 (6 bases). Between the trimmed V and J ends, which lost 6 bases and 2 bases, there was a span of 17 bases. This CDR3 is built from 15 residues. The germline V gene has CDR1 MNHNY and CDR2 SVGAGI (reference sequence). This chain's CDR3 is CASSLTSSATYEQYF. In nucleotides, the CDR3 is TGTGCCAGCAGCCTAACCTCTAGCGCAACCTACGAGCAGTACTTC.

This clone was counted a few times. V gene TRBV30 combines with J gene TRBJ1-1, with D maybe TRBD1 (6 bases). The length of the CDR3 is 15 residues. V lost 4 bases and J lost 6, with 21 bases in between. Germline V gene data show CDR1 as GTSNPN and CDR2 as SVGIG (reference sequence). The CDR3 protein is CAWKQGTIQLSEAFF. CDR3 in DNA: TGTGCCTGGAAGCAGGGGACCATCCAACTTTCTGAAGCTTTCTTT.

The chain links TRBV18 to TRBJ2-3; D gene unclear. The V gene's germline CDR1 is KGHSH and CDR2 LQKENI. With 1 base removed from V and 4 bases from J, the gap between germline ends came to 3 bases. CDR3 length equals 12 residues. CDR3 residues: CASSPLSDTQYF. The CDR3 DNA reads TGTGCCAGCTCACCACTCTCAGATACGCAGTATTTT.